This is a list of T cell receptor beta chains from one sample in a study of brain metastases from non-small cell lung cancer. The assay was immunoSEQ multiplex PCR, and TCRdb's table has in-frame clones only and misses some. The data show about 1,700 clones, roughly 79% seen once. The sequenced sample consisted of tissue from a brain metastasis. The receptors were sampled from a donor at least 40 years old with non-small cell lung cancer. Each CDR3 is given with its conserved first and last residue. A D gene is named only where the DNA matches it firmly. Clone size appears in some rows only: once, few, many, or a class for an expanded clone.

v_call	j_call	cdr3_length	clone_size	d_call	cdr3_aa	cdr3_nt
TRBV19	TRBJ2-2	14	NA	NA	CASTLSGNTGELFF	TGTGCCAGTACCCTAAGCGGGAACACCGGGGAGCTGTTTTTT
TRBV12-5	TRBJ2-1	16	once	TRBD2	CASGPGSGGADNEQFF	TGTGCTAGTGGACCCGGTAGCGGGGGGGCAGATAATGAGCAGTTCTTC
TRBV6-5	TRBJ2-5	15	NA	NA	CASSYRGSQQETQYF	TGTGCCAGCAGTTACCGTGGGTCACAGCAAGAGACCCAGTACTTC
TRBV14	TRBJ1-6	15	NA	NA	CASSQGQGWNSPLHF	TGTGCCAGCAGCCAGGGGCAGGGTTGGAATTCACCCCTCCACTTT
TRBV24-1	TRBJ2-3	15	NA	NA	CATSDLTAPLDTQYF	TGTGCCACCAGTGACTTAACGGCCCCTTTAGATACGCAGTATTTT
TRBV15	TRBJ1-2	14	NA	NA	CATRPQGSNYGYTF	TGTGCCACCCGTCCGCAGGGATCCAACTATGGCTACACCTTC
TRBV27	TRBJ1-6	16	few	NA	CASSKTGSSYNSPLHF	TGTGCCAGCAGCAAAACAGGCAGCTCCTATAATTCACCCCTCCACTTT
TRBV19	TRBJ1-6	14	NA	NA	CASSSWEHNSPLHF	TGTGCCAGTAGTTCTTGGGAACATAATTCACCCCTCCACTTT
TRBV7-9	TRBJ1-3	16	NA	NA	CASSPEDTYSGNTIYF	TGTGCCAGCAGCCCCGAGGACACCTACTCTGGAAACACCATATATTTT
TRBV7-9	TRBJ1-2	13	NA	NA	CASSLGGAYGYTF	TGTGCCAGCAGCTTAGGGGGTGCCTATGGCTACACCTTC
TRBV27	TRBJ1-2	15	NA	TRBD1	CASSPTGVPNYGYTF	TGTGCCAGCAGTCCGACAGGGGTTCCAAACTATGGCTACACCTTC
TRBV5-1	TRBJ2-3	15	NA	NA	CASSLGWGFTDTQYF	TGCGCCAGCAGCTTGGGTTGGGGGTTCACAGATACGCAGTATTTT
TRBV5-6	TRBJ2-1	14	NA	TRBD1	CASSFWTGSVEQFF	TGTGCCAGCAGCTTTTGGACAGGGTCGGTTGAGCAGTTCTTC
TRBV2	TRBJ2-2	14	NA	TRBD1	CASSRTGGGGELFF	TGTGCCAGCAGCCGGACAGGGGGAGGCGGGGAGCTGTTTTTT
TRBV10-3	TRBJ1-1	13	NA	NA	CAIKVGRNTEAFF	TGTGCCATCAAGGTAGGACGGAACACTGAAGCTTTCTTT
TRBV7-6	TRBJ2-7	14	NA	TRBD1	CASSLDRGAYEQYF	TGTGCCAGCAGCTTAGACAGGGGGGCCTACGAGCAGTACTTC
TRBV10-3	TRBJ1-1	14	few	TRBD1	CAITEDRGRTEAFF	TGTGCCATCACTGAGGACAGGGGGAGGACTGAAGCTTTCTTT
TRBV19	TRBJ1-1	15	NA	TRBD1	CASSTLDRGKSEAFF	TGTGCCAGTAGTACATTGGACAGGGGAAAGAGTGAAGCTTTCTTT
TRBV6-5	TRBJ1-6	16	NA	NA	CASSYLQGQGNSPLHF	TGTGCCAGCAGTTACTTGCAGGGTCAGGGTAATTCACCCCTCCACTTT
TRBV18	TRBJ1-1	15	NA	NA	CASSPRRQGENEAFF	TGTGCCAGCTCACCCCGGAGGCAGGGCGAAAATGAAGCTTTCTTT